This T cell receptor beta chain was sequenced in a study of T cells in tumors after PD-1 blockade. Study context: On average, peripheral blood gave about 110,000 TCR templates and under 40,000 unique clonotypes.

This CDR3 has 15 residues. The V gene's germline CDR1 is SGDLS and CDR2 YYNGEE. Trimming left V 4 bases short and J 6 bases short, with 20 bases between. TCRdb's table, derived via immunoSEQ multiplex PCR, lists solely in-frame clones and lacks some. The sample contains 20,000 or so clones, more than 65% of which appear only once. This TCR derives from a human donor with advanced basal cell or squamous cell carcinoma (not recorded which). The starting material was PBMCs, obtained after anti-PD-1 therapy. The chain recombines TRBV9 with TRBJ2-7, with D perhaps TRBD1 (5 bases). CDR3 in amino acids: CASSPHPDRVSEQYF. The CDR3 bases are TGTGCCAGCAGCCCCCACCCCGACAGAGTATCCGAGCAGTACTTC. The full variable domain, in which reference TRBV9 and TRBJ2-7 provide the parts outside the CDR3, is DSGVTQTPKHLITATGQRVTLRCSPRSGDLSVYWYQQSLDQGLQFLIQYYNGEERAKGNILERFSAQQFPDLHSELNLSSLELGDSALYFCASSPHPDRVSEQYFGPGTRLTVT.